This T cell receptor (beta chain) emerged from a study of low-dose radiotherapy and immunotherapy resistance in tumors. At the level of the study: Intravenous cyclophosphamide 200 mg/m2 was given every two weeks, one day before radiation and immunotherapy.

Alpha- and beta-chain coverage of first-strand cDNA came from TRAV- and TRBV-specific primers. Both a constant-region primer and a V-primer adapter served to amplify TCRs across roughly 21 PCR cycles. mRNA that had been isolated underwent amplification through in vitro transcription. TCRdb analysed the reads with MiXCR anew, one entry per CDR3 protein. Of 80,000 to 90,000 distinct CDR3 sequences in the sample, roughly a sixth were seen once. Stated time point: before trial treatment. CDR3 length equals 15 residues. Looked up from germline, CDR1 is SEHNR and CDR2 is FQNEAQ (reference sequence). Trimming took 8 bases from V and 1 from J; bases not matched to a gene: 8.

The TCR originated in a male donor with prostate cancer. The specimen comprised PBMCs, sampled before treatment. The chain couples TRBV7-9 to TRBJ2-5, with TRBD1 matching over 9 bases. In DNA, the CDR3 is TGTGCCAGCGCCACGACAGGGGGGACCCAAGAGACCCAGTACTTC. This codes for CASATTGGTQETQYF.